Below, one TCR beta chain is given with its context. Its antigen is as yet unknown. These data are taken from a study of beta chain features in type 1 diabetes. The V and J ends lost 6 bases and 7 bases respectively, with 16 bases between them. The V gene's germline CDR1 is SQVTM and CDR2 ANQGSEA. The CDR3 loop spans 12 amino acids. General study findings and limits: Compared with healthy donors, patients appeared to share more similar naive, central memory and regulatory TCRB repertoires.

Expressed TCRB transcripts were sequenced, since all the RNA that had been isolated was reverse transcribed. The method was immunoSEQ multiplex PCR; TCRdb's version includes in-frame clones alone and lacks a portion of them. Of about 620,000 clones in the sample, 15% are singletons; the top ten hold approximately 0.093%. Sequencing was done on a sample of naive CD4+ T cells from blood. The J gene is TRBJ2-7, the V gene TRBV29-1; D might be TRBD2 (5 bases). The clonotype originates from a man younger than 35 in good health. The CDR3 loop reads CSVAEASREQYF. The CDR3 bases are TGCAGCGTCGCGGAGGCTAGCAGGGAGCAGTACTTC.